These T cell receptor beta chains were read from a single sample in a study of spatial heterogeneity in lung cancer. In TCRdb, the 5' RACE reads were re-called with MiXCR into one record per CDR3 protein. The profile covers 40,000 or so distinct CDR3 sequences, with 7.5% appearing a single time and roughly 28% taken by the ten largest. The specimen was PBMCs, collected at surgery. These TCRs come from a male donor with early-stage non-small cell lung cancer. Both conserved end residues are trimmed from each CDR3.

j_call | v_call | cdr3_aa
TRBJ1-1 | TRBV3-1 | ASREQLNTEAF
TRBJ1-1 | TRBV7-9 | ASSPSTVNTEAF
TRBJ2-3 | TRBV6-5 | ASSYEVGGRRADTQY
TRBJ1-2 | TRBV18 | ASSPAGQGRYT
TRBJ1-2 | TRBV5-1 | ASSARRDYGYT
TRBJ2-1 | TRBV7-2 | ASSPASGGTYNEQF
TRBJ1-5 | TRBV6-2/TRBV6-3 | ASSSGIGYLSNQPQH
TRBJ2-2 | TRBV3-1 | ASSQGQASGELF
TRBJ1-5 | TRBV12-3/TRBV12-4 | ASKRGVSLNQPQH
TRBJ2-7 | TRBV3-1 | ASSQDLTIRSYEQY
TRBJ2-3 | TRBV7-3 | ASSFGPSSGNTQY
TRBJ2-2 | TRBV7-2 | ASSTQPGPRTGELF
TRBJ2-5 | TRBV6-2/TRBV6-3 | ASSYLGLAEETQY
TRBJ2-1 | TRBV24-1 | ATSDSRTADNEQF
TRBJ1-5 | TRBV12-3/TRBV12-4 | ASRGGNQPQH
TRBJ1-3 | TRBV9 | ASSVGGGERNTIY
TRBJ2-1 | TRBV12-3/TRBV12-4 | ASSPGWRATDNEQF
TRBJ2-3 | TRBV3-2 | ASSLDVGTDTQY
TRBJ1-6 | TRBV18 | ASSLPTANNSPLH
TRBJ2-3 | TRBV5-1 | ASSPGREATDTQY
TRBJ2-3 | TRBV14 | ASSQGHWTGGDTQY
TRBJ2-3 | TRBV20-1 | SARDFGGLTETQY
TRBJ1-2 | TRBV5-1 | ASSLLGQTNYGYT
TRBJ1-4 | TRBV5-5 | ASSTATNEKLF
TRBJ2-2 | TRBV2 | ASSRRDTGELF
TRBJ1-1 | TRBV5-4 | ASSPGLNTEAF
TRBJ2-5 | TRBV4-1 | ASSQDPVLLDRQETQY
TRBJ2-3 | TRBV7-2 | ASSSGPSGVTDTQY
TRBJ2-1 | TRBV29-1 | SVTLSRGNNEQF
TRBJ2-1 | TRBV7-2 | ASSLDSTRNEQF
TRBJ1-1 | TRBV12-3/TRBV12-4 | ASSPNEEGTEAF
TRBJ2-5 | TRBV7-7 | ASSLKWTPPETQY
TRBJ2-1 | TRBV12-3/TRBV12-4 | ASSYIQGSPYNEQF